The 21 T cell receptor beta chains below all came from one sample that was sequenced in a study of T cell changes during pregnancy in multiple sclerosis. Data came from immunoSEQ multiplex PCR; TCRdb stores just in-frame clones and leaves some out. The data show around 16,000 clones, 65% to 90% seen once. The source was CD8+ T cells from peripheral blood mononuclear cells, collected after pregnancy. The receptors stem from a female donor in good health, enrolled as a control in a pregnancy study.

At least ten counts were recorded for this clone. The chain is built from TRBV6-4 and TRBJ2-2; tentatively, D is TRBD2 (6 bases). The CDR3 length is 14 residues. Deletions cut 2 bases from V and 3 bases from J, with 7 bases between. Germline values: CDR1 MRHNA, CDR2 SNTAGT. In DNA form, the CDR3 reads TGTGCCAGCAGTGACCAGCGGGACACCGGGGAGCTGTTTTTT. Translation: CASSDQRDTGELFF.

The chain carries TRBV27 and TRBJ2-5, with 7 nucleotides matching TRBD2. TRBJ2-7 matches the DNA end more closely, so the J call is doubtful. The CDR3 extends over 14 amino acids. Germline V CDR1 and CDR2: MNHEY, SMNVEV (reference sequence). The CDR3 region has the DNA TGTGCCAGCAGTTTTCGGCAGGGAGGGGTCGAGCAGTACTTC. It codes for CASSFRQGGVEQYF.

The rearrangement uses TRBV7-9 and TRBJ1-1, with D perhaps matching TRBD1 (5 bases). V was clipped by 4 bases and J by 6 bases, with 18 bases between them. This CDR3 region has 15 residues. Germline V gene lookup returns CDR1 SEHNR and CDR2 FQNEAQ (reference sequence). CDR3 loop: CASSSVGVEGSEAFF. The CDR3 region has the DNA TGTGCCAGCAGCTCTGTAGGGGTAGAAGGGTCTGAAGCTTTCTTT.

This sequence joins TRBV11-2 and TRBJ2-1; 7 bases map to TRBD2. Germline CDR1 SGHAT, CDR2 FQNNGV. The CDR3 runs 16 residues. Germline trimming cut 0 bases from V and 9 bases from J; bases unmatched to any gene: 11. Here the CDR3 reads CASSLDVGERETEQFF. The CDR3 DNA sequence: TGTGCCAGCAGCTTAGATGTAGGGGAGCGGGAAACTGAGCAGTTCTTC.

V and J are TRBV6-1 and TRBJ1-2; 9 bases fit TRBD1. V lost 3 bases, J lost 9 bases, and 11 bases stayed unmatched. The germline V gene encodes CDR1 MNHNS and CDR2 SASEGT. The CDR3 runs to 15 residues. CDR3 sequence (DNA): TGTGCCAGCAGTGACAAGTCGGGACAGGGTCCCAGCTACACCTTC. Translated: CASSDKSGQGPSYTF.

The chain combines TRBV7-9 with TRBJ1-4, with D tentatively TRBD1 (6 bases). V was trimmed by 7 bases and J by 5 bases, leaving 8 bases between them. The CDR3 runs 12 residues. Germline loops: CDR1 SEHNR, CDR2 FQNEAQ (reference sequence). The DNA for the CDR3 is TGTGCCAGCACCCAGGGGAATGAAAAACTGTTTTTT. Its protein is CASTQGNEKLFF. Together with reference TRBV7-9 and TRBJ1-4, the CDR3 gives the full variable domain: DTGVSQNPRHKITKRGQNVTFRCDPISEHNRLYWYRQTLGQGPEFLTYFQNEAQLEKSRLLSDRFSAERPKGSFSTLEIQRTEQGDSAMYLCASTQGNEKLFFGSGTQLSVL.

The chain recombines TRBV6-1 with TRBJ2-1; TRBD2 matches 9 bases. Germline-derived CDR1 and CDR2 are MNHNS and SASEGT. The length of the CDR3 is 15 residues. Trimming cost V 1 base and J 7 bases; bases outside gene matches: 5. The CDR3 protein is CASSEVVSGGNEQFF. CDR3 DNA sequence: TGTGCCAGCAGTGAAGTAGTCAGCGGGGGGAATGAGCAGTTCTTC.

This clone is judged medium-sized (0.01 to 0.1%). The CDR3 here is CAISEGEESTEAFF. The DNA for the CDR3 is TGTGCCATCAGTGAAGGGGAAGAGAGCACTGAAGCTTTCTTT. V is TRBV10-3 and J is TRBJ1-1, with a tentative D call TRBD1 (5 bases). The germline gives CDR1 ENHRY, CDR2 SYGVKD. V was trimmed by 3 bases and J by 4 bases, leaving 12 bases between them. The CDR3 is 14 amino acids.

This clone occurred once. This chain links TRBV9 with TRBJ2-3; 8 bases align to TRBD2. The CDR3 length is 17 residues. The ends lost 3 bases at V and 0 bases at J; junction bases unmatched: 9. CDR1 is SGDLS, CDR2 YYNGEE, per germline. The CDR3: CASSASELAASTDTQYF. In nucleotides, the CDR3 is TGTGCCAGCAGCGCCTCAGAACTAGCGGCTAGCACAGATACGCAGTATTTT.

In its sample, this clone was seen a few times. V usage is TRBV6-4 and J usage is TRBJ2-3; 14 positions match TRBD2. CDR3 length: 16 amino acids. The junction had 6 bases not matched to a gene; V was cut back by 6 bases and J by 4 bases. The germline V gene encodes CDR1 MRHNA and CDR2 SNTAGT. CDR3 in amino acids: CASSPTSGGASDTQYF. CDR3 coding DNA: TGTGCCAGCAGCCCGACTAGCGGGGGGGCATCAGATACGCAGTATTTT.

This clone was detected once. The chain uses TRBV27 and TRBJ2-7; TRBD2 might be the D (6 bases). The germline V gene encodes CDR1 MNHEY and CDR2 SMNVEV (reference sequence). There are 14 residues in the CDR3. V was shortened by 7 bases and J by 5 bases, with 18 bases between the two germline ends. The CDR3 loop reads CASKRGGIRDEQYF. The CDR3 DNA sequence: TGTGCCAGCAAACGTGGCGGGATAAGGGACGAGCAGTACTTC.

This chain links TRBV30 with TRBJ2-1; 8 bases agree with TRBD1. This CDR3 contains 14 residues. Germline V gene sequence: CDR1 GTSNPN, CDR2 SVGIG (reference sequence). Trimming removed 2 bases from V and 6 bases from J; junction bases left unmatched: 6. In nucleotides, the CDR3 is TGTGCCTGGAGTCATGGACAGGGTGGCAATGAGCAGTTCTTC. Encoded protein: CAWSHGQGGNEQFF.

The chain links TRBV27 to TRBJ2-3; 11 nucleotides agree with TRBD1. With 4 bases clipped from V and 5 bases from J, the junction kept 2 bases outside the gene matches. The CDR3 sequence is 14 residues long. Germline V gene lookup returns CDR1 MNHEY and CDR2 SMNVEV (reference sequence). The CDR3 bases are TGTGCCAGCAGTTCGGACAGGGGGCTAGATACGCAGTATTTT. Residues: CASSSDRGLDTQYF.

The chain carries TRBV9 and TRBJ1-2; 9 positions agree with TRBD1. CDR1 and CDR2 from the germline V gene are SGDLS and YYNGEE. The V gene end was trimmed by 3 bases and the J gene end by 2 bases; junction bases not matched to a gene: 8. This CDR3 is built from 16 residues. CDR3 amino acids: CASSDPQGAPNYGYTF. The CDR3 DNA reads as TGTGCCAGCAGCGACCCACAGGGGGCCCCGAACTATGGCTACACCTTC.

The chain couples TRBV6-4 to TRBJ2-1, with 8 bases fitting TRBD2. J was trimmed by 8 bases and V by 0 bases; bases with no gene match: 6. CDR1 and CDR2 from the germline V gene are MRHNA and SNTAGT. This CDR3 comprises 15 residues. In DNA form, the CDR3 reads TGTGCCAGCAGTGACTCCTCGGGGGGGCCGGATGAGCAGTTCTTC. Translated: CASSDSSGGPDEQFF.

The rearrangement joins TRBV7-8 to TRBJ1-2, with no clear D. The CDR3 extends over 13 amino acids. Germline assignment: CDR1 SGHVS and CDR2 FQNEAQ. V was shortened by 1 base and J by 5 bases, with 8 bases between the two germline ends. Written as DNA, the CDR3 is TGTGCCAGCAGCTTAGACGGGAAATATGGCTACACCTTC. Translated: CASSLDGKYGYTF.

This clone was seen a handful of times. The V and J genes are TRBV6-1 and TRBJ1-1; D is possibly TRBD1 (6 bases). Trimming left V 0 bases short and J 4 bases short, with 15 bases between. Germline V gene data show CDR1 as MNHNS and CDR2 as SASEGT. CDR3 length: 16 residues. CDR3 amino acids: CASSEASGEGGTEAFF. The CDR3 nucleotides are TGTGCCAGCAGTGAAGCTTCAGGGGAGGGTGGCACTGAAGCTTTCTTT.

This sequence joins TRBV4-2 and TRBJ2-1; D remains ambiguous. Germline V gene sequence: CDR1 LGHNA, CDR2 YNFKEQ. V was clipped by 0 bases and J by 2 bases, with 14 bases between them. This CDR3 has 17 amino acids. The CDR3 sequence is CASSQDGSNVAYNEQFF. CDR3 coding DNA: TGTGCCAGCAGCCAAGATGGTAGCAATGTCGCCTACAATGAGCAGTTCTTC.

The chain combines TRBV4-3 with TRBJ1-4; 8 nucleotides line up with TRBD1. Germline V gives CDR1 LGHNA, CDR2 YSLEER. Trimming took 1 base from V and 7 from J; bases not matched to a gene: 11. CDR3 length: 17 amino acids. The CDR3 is CASSQVFPRGRVEKLFF. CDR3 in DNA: TGCGCCAGCAGCCAAGTCTTCCCCAGGGGGCGGGTTGAAAAACTGTTTTTT.

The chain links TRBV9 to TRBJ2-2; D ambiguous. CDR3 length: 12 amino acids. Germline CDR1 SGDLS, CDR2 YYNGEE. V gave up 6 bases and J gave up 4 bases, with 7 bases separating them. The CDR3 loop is CASKPGTGELFF. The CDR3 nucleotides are TGTGCCAGCAAACCGGGCACCGGGGAGCTGTTTTTT.

The CDR3 protein is CASSPGQGSYEQYF. CDR3 DNA: TGTGCCAGCAGCCCGGGACAGGGGAGCTACGAGCAGTACTTC. The chain is built from TRBV6-4 and TRBJ2-7; 10 nucleotides match TRBD1. CDR1 and CDR2 from the germline V gene are MRHNA and SNTAGT. V gave up 6 bases and J gave up 3 bases; unmatched junction bases: 5. The CDR3 is made up of 14 amino acids.